This T cell receptor (beta chain) was identified during a study of shared clonotypes between healthy human individuals. Findings and limits, study-wide: Represented diversity (both genetic and exposure-history) was limited by the small number of donors.

Germline V gene lookup returns CDR1 LNHDA and CDR2 SQIVND (reference sequence). Trimming shortened V by 7 bases and J by 0 bases, and 15 bases separated the two germline ends. The CDR3 loop spans 15 amino acids. Genomic DNA of unsorted samples came from 85 million to 90 million PBMCs. This clone appeared many times. Its specificity is unknown. TCRdb's copy holds only in-frame clones and misses some; the assay was immunoSEQ multiplex PCR. The sample lists fewer than 500,000 clones, about 79% occurring once. The sequencing sample was made of PBMCs. The receptor was derived from a woman aged 40 to 50 in good health. Some clones in this sample may be carry-over from other donors' samples. This chain links TRBV19 with TRBJ1-1; the D is unclear. The chain's CDR3 is CASNPTWLMNTEAFF. CDR3 DNA: TGTGCCAGTAACCCCACCTGGCTCATGAACACTGAAGCTTTCTTT.